The present T cell receptor (beta chain) was sequenced within a study of radiotherapy plus CTLA-4 blockade in lung cancer. Trimming removed 5 bases from V and 3 bases from J; junction bases left unmatched: 8. The CDR3 extends over 16 amino acids. Per germline, CDR1 SGHTA and CDR2 FQGNSA. Clones were sequenced by immunoSEQ multiplex PCR, and TCRdb holds only the in-frame ones, with some missing. The sample consists of about 51,000 clones, around 79% of them appearing once. This receptor was taken from a human donor with non-small cell lung cancer who had a complete response to radiotherapy plus ipilimumab. Sequencing was performed on peripheral blood, taken from a patient treated with radiotherapy plus ipilimumab. This chain connects TRBV7-2 to TRBJ2-2; 8 nucleotides agree with TRBD1. In DNA form, the CDR3 reads TGTGCCAGCAGCAAACAGGGGGAGGTCTACACCGGGGAGCTGTTTTTT. Its protein product is CASSKQGEVYTGELFF.